The entry below describes one TCR beta chain. Its antigen remains unknown. Distinct nucleotide sequences in the sample also encode this CDR3. Time point reported: after dendritic cell vaccination, including at tumor progression/relapse. This sample is part of a study of glioma-infiltrating T cells after dendritic cell vaccination. Looking at the study overall: Treatment, given 2003 to 2012, was autologous tumor lysate-pulsed dendritic cell vaccination.

J lost 7 bases, V lost 3 bases, and 3 bases had no gene match. The CDR3 is made up of 15 amino acids. Per the germline V gene, CDR1 is LNHDA and CDR2 is SQIVND (reference sequence). Input was approximately 2 ug genomic DNA, or all available if less. The PCR used 60 V beta and 13 J beta primers. The method was immunoSEQ multiplex PCR; TCRdb's version includes in-frame clones alone and lacks a portion of them. Among about 99,000 clones, 65% to 85% were seen once, and the ten largest hold around 5.4%. Study-wide points: Survival was not directly related to TCR clonality in these patients.

The TCR was taken from a human donor with glioblastoma. This specimen was blood, taken after dendritic cell vaccination. V usage is TRBV19 and J usage is TRBJ2-1, with TRBD2 identical over 13 bases. CDR3 region: CASSIGLAGVNEQFF. The CDR3 DNA reads as TGTGCCAGTAGTATTGGACTAGCGGGAGTAAATGAGCAGTTCTTC.